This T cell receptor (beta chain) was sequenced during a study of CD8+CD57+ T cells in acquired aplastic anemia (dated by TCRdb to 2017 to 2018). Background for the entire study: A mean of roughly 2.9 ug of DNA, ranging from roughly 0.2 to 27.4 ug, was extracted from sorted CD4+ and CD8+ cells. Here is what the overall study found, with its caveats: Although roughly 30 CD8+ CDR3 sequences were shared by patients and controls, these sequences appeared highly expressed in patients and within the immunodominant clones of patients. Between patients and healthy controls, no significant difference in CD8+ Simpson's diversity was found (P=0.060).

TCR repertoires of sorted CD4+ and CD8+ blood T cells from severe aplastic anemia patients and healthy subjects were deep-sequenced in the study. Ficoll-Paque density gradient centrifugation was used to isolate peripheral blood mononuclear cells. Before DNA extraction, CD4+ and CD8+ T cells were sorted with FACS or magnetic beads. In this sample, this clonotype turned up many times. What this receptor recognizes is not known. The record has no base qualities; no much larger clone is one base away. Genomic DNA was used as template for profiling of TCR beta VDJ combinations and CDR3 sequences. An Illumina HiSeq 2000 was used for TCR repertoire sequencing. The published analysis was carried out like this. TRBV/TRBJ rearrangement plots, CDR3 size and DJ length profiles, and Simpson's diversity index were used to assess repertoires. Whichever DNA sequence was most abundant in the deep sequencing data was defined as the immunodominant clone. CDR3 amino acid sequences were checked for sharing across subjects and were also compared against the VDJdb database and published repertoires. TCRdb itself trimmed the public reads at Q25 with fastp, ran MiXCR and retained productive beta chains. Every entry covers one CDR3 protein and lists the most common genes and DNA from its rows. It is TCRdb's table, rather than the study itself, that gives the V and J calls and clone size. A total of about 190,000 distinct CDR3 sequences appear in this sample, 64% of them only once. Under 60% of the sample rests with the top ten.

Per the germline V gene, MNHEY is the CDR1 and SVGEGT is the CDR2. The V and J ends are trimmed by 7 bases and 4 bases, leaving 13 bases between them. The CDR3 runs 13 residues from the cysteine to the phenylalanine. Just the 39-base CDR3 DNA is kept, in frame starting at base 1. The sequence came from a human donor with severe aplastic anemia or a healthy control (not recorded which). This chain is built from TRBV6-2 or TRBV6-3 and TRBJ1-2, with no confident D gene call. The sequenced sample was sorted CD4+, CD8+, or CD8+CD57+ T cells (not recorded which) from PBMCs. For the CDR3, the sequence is CASTPLGVYGYTF. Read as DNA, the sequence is TGTGCCAGCACCCCACTCGGAGTCTATGGCTACACCTTC.